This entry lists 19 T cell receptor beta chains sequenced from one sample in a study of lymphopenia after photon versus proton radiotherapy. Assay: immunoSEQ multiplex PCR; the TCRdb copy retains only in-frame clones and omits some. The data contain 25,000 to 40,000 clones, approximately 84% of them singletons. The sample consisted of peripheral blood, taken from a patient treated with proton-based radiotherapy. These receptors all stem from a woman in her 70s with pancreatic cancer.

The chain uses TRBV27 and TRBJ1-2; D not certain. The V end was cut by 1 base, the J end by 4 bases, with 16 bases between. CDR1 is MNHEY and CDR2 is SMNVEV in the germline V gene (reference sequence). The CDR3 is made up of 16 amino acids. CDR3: CASSLFSPGGAYGYTF. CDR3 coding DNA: TGTGCCAGCAGTTTATTTTCCCCGGGCGGTGCCTATGGCTACACCTTC.

DNA for the CDR3: TGTGCCAGCAGTTTAGACCGGGACAGCTCCTACGAGCAGTACTTC. Protein sequence: CASSLDRDSSYEQYF. The chain recombines TRBV28 with TRBJ2-7, with 7 bases fitting TRBD1. CDR3 length: 15 amino acids. Germline V gene lookup returns CDR1 MDHEN and CDR2 SYDVKM. Trimming at V came to 2 bases and at J to 0 bases, leaving 4 bases not matched to a gene.

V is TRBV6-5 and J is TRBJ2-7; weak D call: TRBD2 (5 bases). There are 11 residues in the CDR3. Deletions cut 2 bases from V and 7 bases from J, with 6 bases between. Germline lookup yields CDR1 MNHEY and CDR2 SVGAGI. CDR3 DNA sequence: TGTGCCAGCAGTTACACGGGGGAGCAGTACTTC. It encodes CASSYTGEQYF.

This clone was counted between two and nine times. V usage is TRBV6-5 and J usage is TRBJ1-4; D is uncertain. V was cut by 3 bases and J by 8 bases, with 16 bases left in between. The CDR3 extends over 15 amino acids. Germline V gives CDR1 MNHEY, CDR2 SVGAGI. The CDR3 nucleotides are TGTGCCAGCAGTTATATGGGCATTGTAGGCGAAAAACTGTTTTTT. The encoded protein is CASSYMGIVGEKLFF.

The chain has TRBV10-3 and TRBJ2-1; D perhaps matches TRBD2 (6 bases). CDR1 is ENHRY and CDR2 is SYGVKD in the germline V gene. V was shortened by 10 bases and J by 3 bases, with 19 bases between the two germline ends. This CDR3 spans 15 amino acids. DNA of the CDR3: TGTGCCACTCTTTCCACGCAGGACTACTACAATGAGCAGTTCTTC. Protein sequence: CATLSTQDYYNEQFF.

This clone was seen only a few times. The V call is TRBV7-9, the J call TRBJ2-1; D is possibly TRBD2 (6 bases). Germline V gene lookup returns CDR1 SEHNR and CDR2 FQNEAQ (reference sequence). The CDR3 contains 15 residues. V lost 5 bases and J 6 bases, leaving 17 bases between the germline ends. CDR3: CASSPRGTAGNEQFF. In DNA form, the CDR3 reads TGTGCCAGCAGCCCCCGGGGGACTGCTGGCAATGAGCAGTTCTTC.

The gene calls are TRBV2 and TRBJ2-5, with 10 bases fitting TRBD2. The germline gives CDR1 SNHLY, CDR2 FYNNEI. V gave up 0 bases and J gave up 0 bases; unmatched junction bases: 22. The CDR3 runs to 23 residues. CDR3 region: CASSEAVRWLAGAWTTYQETQYF. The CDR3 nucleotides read TGTGCCAGCAGTGAAGCGGTTAGATGGCTAGCGGGAGCATGGACGACGTACCAAGAGACCCAGTACTTC.

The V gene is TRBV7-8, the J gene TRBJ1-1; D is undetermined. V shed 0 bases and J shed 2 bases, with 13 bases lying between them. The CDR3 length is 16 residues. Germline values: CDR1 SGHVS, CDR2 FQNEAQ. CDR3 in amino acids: CASSLAHTGINTEAFF. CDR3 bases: TGTGCCAGCAGCTTAGCCCATACGGGGATAAACACTGAAGCTTTCTTT. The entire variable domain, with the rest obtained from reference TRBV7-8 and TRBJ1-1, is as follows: GAGVSQSPRYKVAKRGQDVALRCDPISGHVSLFWYQQALGQGPEFLTYFQNEAQLDKSGLPSDRFFAERPEGSVSTLKIQRTQQEDSAVYLCASSLAHTGINTEAFFGQGTRLTVV.

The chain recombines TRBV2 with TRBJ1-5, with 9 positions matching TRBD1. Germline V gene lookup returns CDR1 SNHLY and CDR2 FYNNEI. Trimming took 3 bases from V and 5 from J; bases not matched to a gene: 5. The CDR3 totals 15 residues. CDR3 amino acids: CASSDGTGRDQPQHF. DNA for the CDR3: TGTGCCAGCAGTGACGGGACAGGGCGAGATCAGCCCCAGCATTTT.

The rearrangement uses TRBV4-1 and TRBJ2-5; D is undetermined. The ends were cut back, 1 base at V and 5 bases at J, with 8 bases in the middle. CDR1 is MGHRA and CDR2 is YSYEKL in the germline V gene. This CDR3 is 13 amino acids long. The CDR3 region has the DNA TGCGCCAGCAGCCAAGTTTGGTGGGAGACCCAGTACTTC. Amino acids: CASSQVWWETQYF.

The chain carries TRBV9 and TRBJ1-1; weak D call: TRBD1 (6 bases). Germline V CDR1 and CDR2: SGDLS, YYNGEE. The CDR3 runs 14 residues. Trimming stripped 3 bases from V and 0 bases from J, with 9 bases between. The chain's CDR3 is CASSGGQLNTEAFF. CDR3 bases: TGTGCCAGCAGCGGAGGACAGCTGAACACTGAAGCTTTCTTT.

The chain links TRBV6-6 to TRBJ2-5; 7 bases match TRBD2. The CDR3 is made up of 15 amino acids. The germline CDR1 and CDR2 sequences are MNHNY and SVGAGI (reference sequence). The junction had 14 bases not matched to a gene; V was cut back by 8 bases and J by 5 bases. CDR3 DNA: TGTGCCAGCCGCAACCTAGGGGAGGGTGGGGAGACCCAGTACTTC. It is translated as CASRNLGEGGETQYF.

CDR3 DNA: TGTGCCAGCACCCCGAATCGGGGGGCCTTCAATCAGCCCCAGCATTTT. Translated, it gives CASTPNRGAFNQPQHF. This chain uses TRBV25-1 with TRBJ1-5; D possibly corresponds to TRBD1 (6 bases). CDR1 is MGHDK, CDR2 SYGVNS, per germline. The CDR3 contains 16 residues. Trimming stripped 7 bases from V and 3 bases from J, with 19 bases between.

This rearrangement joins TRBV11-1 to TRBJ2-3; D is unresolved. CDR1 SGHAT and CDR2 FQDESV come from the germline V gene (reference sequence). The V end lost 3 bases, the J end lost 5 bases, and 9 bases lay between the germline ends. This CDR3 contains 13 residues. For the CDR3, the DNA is TGTGCCAGCAGCTTCCCTGGGGTAGATACGCAGTATTTT. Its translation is CASSFPGVDTQYF. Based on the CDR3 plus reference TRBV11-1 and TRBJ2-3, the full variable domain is EAEVAQSPRYKITEKSQAVAFWCDPISGHATLYWYRQILGQGPELLVQFQDESVVDDSQLPKDRFSAERLKGVDSTLKIQPAELGDSAMYLCASSFPGVDTQYFGPGTRLTVL.

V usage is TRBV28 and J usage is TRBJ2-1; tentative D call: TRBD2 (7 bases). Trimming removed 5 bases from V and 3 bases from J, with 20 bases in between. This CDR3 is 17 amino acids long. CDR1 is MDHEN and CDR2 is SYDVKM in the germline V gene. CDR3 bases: TGTGCCAGCAGTCCCCACTCCGGGGGGCGCGACTACAATGAGCAGTTCTTC. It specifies CASSPHSGGRDYNEQFF.

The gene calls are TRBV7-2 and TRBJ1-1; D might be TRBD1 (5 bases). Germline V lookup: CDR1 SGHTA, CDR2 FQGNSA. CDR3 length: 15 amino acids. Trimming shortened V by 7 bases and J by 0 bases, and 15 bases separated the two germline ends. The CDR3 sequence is CASTLVPGMNTEAFF. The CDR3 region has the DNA TGTGCCAGCACCCTAGTTCCAGGGATGAACACTGAAGCTTTCTTT.

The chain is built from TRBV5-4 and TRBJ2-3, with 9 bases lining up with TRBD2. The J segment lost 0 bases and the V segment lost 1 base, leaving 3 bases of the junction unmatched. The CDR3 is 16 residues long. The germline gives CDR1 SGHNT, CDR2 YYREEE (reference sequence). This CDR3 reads CASSLQAGGSTDTQYF. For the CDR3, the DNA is TGTGCCAGCAGCTTGCAGGCGGGAGGGAGCACAGATACGCAGTATTTT.

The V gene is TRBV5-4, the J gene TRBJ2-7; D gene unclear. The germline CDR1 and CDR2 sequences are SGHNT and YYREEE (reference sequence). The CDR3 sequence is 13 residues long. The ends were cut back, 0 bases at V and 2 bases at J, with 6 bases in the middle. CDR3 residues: CASSLVGPYEQYF. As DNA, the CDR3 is TGTGCCAGCAGCTTGGTCGGGCCCTACGAGCAGTACTTC. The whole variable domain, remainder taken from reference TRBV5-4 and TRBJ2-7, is ETGVTQSPTHLIKTRGQQVTLRCSSQSGHNTVSWYQQALGQGPQFIFQYYREEENGRGNFPPRFSGLQFPNYSSELNVNALELDDSALYLCASSLVGPYEQYFGPGTRLTVT.

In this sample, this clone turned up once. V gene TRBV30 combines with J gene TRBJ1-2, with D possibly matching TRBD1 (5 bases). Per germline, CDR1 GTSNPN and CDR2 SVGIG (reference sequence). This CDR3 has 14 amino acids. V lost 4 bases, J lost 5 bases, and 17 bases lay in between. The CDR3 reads CAWIEGRDSYGYTF. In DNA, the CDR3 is TGTGCCTGGATAGAGGGCAGGGACTCGTATGGCTACACCTTC.